Below, one T cell receptor (beta chain) is given with its context. Its matching antigen is unknown. CDR1 and CDR2 (germline): PRHDT, FYEKMQ (reference sequence). This CDR3 is built from 14 residues. J lost 4 bases, V lost 5 bases, and 8 bases had no gene match. This table comes from immunoSEQ multiplex PCR, and its TCRdb copy is limited to in-frame clones, with some not included. The sample yields tens of thousands of clones, roughly four fifths seen once. The data were taken from a study of a mutant IDH1 vaccine in newly diagnosed glioma. Study-wide background: Pretreatment consisted of radiotherapy, temozolomide, or both, with most receiving both. Study results and limitations: Pseudoprogression appears to have had no connection to changes in top peripheral T cell clonotypes.

Time point in this sample: baseline, week 1 (first vaccination visit). The treatment is: pre-vaccination baseline after standard-of-care therapy. This receptor was obtained from a woman in her forties or fifties with glioma. The V and J genes are TRBV13 and TRBJ2-7, with 7 bases matching TRBD1. Sample: PBMCs, taken from a glioma patient treated with radiotherapy, temozolomide or both. The CDR3, as DNA: TGTGCCAGCAGCATCTCGGACAGGCAGTACGAGCAGTACTTC. As protein: CASSISDRQYEQYF.